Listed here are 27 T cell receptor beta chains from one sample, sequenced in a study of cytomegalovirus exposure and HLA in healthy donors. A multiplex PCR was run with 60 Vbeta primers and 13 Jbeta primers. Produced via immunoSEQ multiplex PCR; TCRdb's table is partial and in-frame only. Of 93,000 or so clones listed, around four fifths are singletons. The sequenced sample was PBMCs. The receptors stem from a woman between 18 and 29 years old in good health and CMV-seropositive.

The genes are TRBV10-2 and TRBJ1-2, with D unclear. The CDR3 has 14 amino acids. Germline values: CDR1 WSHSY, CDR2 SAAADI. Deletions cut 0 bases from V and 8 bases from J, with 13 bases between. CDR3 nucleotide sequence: TGCGCCAGCAGTGAGTCAGGGAGGCGGAAAGGCTACACCTTC. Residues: CASSESGRRKGYTF.

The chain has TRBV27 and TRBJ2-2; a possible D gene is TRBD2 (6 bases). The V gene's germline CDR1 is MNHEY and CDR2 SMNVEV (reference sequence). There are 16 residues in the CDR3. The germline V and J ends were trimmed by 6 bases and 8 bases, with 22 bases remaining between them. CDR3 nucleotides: TGTGCCAGCAGGCTTGCGGGGTCCCGGAGAGTAGGGGAGCTGTTTTTT. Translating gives CASRLAGSRRVGELFF.

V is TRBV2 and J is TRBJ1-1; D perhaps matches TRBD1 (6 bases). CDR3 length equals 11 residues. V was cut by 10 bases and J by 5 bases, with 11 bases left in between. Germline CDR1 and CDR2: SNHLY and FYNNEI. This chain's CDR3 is CAKKQGTEAFF. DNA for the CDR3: TGTGCCAAAAAACAGGGAACTGAAGCTTTCTTT.

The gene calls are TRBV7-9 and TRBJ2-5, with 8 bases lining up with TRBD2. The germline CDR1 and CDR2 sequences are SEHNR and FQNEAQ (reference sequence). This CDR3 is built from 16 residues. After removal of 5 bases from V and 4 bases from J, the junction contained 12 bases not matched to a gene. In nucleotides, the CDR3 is TGTGCCAGCAGCCTCCTCGAGAGCGGGGGACGAGAGACCCAGTACTTC. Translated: CASSLLESGGRETQYF.

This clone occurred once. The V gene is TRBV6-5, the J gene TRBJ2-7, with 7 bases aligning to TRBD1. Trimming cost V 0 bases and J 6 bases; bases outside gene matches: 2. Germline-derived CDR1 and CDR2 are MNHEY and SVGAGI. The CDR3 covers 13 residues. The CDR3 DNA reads TGTGCCAGCAGTTACTCGAACAGGGGCGAGCAGTACTTC. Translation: CASSYSNRGEQYF.

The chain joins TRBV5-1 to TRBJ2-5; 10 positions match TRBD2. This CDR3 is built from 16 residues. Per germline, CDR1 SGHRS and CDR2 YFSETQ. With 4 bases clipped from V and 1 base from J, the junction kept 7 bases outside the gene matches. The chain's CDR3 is CASSPLAGGPQETQYF. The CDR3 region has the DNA TGCGCCAGCAGCCCCTTAGCGGGAGGTCCCCAAGAGACCCAGTACTTC.

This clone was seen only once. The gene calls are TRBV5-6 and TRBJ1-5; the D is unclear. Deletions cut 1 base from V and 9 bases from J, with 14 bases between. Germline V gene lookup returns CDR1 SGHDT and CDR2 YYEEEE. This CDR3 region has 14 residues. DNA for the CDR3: TGTGCCAGCAGCTTGTTTGGCCATTCCCGGCCCCAGCATTTT. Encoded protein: CASSLFGHSRPQHF.

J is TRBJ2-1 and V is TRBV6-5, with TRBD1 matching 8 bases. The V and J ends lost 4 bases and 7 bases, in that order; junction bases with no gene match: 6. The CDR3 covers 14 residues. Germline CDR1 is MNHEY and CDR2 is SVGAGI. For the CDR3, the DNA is TGTGCCAGCAGTTCAAGACAGGGGCGGAATGAGCAGTTCTTC. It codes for CASSSRQGRNEQFF.

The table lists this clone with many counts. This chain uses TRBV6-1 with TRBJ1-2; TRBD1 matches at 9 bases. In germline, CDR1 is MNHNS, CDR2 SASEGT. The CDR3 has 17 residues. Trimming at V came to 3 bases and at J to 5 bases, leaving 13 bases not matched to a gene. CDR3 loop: CASSERAEGTGNYGYTF. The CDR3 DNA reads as TGTGCCAGCAGTGAGAGGGCCGAAGGGACAGGGAATTATGGCTACACCTTC.

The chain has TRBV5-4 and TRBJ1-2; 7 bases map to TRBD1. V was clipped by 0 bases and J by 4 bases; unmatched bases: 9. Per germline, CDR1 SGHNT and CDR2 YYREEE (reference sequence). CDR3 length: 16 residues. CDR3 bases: TGTGCCAGCAGCTTGGAGGGGGGACAGCGGAGCTATGGCTACACCTTC. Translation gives CASSLEGGQRSYGYTF.

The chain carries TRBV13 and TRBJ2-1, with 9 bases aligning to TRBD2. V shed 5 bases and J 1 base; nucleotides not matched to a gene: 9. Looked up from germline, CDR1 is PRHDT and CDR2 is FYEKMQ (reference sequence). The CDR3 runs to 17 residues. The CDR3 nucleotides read TGTGCCAGCAGCATCGATCGACTAGCGGTATCCTACAATGAGCAGTTCTTC. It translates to CASSIDRLAVSYNEQFF.

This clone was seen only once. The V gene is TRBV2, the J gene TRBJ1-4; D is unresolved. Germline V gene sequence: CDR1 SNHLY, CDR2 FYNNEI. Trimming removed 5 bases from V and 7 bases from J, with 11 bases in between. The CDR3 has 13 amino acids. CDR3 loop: CASSSAPSEKLFF. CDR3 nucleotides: TGTGCCAGCAGTTCAGCGCCGTCTGAAAAACTGTTTTTT.

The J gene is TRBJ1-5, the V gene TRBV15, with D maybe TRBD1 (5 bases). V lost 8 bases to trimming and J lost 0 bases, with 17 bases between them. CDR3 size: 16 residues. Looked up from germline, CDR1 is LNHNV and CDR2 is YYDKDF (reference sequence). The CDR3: CATGGETSVSNQPQHF. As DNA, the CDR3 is TGTGCCACCGGAGGGGAGACATCAGTTAGCAATCAGCCCCAGCATTTT. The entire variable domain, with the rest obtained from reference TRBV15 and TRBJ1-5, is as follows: DAMVIQNPRYQVTQFGKPVTLSCSQTLNHNVMYWYQQKSSQAPKLLFHYYDKDFNNEADTPDNFQSRRPNTSFCFLDIRSPGLGDTAMYLCATGGETSVSNQPQHFGDGTRLSIL.

The CDR3 DNA follows: TGCGCCAGCAGTCCGATTAGCTCCTATAATTCACCCCTCCACTTT. Translation gives CASSPISSYNSPLHF. The V and J genes are TRBV5-1 and TRBJ1-6; D not resolved. Trimming left V 5 bases short and J 0 bases short, with 9 bases between. The CDR3 is 15 residues long. CDR1 and CDR2 from the germline V gene are SGHRS and YFSETQ.

The CDR3 nucleotides read TGTGCCAGCAGCTTAGATTTACAGGCGCTGAACACTGAAGCTTTCTTT. Translation gives CASSLDLQALNTEAFF. The genes are TRBV7-2 and TRBJ1-1, with D maybe TRBD1 (5 bases). The ends were cut back, 1 base at V and 0 bases at J, with 12 bases in the middle. CDR3 length: 16 residues. Germline lookup yields CDR1 SGHTA and CDR2 FQGNSA.

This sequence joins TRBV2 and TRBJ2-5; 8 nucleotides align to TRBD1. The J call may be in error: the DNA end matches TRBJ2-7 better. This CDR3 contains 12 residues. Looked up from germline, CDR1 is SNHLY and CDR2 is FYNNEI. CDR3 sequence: CASTGTGYEQYF. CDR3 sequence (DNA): TGTGCCAGCACTGGGACAGGCTACGAGCAGTACTTC.

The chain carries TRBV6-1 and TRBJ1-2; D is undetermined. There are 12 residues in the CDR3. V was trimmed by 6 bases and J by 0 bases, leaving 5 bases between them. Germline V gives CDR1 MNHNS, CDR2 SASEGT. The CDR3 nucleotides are TGTGCCAGCAGCGTAACTAACTATGGCTACACCTTC. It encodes CASSVTNYGYTF.

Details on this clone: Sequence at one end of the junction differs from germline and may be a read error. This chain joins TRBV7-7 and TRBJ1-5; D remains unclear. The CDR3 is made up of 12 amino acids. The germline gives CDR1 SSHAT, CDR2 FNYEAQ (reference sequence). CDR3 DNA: TGTGCTAGCAGCCCCAGGAATCAGCCCCAGCATTTT. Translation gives CASSPRNQPQHF.

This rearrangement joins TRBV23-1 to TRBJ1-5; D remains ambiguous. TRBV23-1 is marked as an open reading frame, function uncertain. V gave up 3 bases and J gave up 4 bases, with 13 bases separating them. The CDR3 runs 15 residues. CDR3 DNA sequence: TGCGCCAGCAGTCAGGGAGGTCTTGGAAATCAGCCCCAGCATTTT. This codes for CASSQGGLGNQPQHF.

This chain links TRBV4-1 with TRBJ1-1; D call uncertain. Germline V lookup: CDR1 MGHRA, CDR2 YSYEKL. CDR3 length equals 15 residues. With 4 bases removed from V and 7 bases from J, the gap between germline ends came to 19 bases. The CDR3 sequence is CASSLIGPSVREAFF. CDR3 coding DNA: TGCGCCAGCAGCCTCATCGGTCCGTCCGTCCGTGAAGCTTTCTTT.

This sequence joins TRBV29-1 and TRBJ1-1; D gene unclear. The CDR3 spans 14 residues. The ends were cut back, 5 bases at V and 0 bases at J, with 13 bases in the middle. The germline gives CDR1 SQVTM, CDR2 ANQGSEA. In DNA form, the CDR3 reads TGCAGCGTTATTCACCCCACTATGAACACTGAAGCTTTCTTT. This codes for CSVIHPTMNTEAFF.

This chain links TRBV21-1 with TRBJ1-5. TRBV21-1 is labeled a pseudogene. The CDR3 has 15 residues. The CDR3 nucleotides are TGTGCCAGCAGCAAAGTTCGGAGGGGCAATCAGCCCCAGCATTTT. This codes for CASSKVRRGNQPQHF.

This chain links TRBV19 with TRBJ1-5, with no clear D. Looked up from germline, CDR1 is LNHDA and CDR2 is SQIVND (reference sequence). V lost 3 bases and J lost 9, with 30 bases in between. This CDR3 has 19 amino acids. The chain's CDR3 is CASSISKRVVTLARMPQHF. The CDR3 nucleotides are TGTGCCAGTAGTATTTCTAAAAGAGTGGTCACCCTCGCTAGGATGCCCCAGCATTTT.

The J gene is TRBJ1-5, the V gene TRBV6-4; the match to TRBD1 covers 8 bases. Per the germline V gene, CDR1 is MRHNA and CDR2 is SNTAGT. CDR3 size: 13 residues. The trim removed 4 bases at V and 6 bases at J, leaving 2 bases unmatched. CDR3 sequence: CASSVQGGQPQHF. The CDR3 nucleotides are TGTGCCAGCAGTGTACAGGGGGGTCAGCCCCAGCATTTT.

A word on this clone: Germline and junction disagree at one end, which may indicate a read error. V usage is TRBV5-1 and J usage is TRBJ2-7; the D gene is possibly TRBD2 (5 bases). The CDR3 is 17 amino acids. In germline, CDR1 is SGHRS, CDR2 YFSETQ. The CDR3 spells CASSRENFLFTAYEQHF. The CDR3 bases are TGCGCCAGCAGTCGGGAAAATTTCCTTTTTACCGCCTACGAGCAGCACTTC.

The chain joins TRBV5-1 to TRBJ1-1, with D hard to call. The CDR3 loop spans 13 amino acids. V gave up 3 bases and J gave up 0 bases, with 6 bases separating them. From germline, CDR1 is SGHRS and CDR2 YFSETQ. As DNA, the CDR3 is TGCGCCAGCAGCTCCGTATTGAACACTGAAGCTTTCTTT. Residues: CASSSVLNTEAFF. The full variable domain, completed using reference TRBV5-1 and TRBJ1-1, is KAGVTQTPRYLIKTRGQQVTLSCSPISGHRSVSWYQQTPGQGLQFLFEYFSETQRNKGNFPGRFSGRQFSNSRSEMNVSTLELGDSALYLCASSSVLNTEAFFGQGTRLTVV.

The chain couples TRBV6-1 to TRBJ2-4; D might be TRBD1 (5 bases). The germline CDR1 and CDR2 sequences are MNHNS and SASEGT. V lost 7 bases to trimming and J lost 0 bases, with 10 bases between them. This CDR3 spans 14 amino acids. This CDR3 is CASTRQRAKNIQYF. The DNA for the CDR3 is TGTGCCAGCACCAGACAGCGAGCCAAAAACATTCAGTACTTC.